This TCR beta chain was recovered during a study of post-analysis software for immune sequencing data. Study background: Secondary progressive, relapsing-remitting and progressive-relapsing multiple sclerosis were among the included disease courses. Study findings and constraints: Controls had significantly higher normalized Chao1 diversity than multiple sclerosis patients. Batch-matched samples strongly co-clustered by F measure. Included in a set of five TRBV segments more frequent in patients than controls were TRBV5-6, TRBV5-1 and TRBV20-1.

This clonotype was seen a handful of times. Its target is unknown. The J segment lost 3 bases and the V segment lost 4 bases, leaving 17 bases of the junction unmatched. The CDR3 consists of 18 residues. Germline loops: CDR1 ENHRY, CDR2 SYGVKD. Each TCR beta cDNA library carried unique molecular identifiers. T cells numbering about 0.85 to 11 million yielded cDNA molecules that totaled about 500,000. From the PCR reads, TCRdb called clonotypes with MiXCR, one entry per CDR3 protein. The repertoire includes hundreds of thousands of distinct CDR3 sequences, 30% to 45% of them detected once, and roughly 13% sits in the top ten.

V is TRBV10-3 and J is TRBJ1-2, with 7 bases fitting TRBD1. This receptor was identified in a girl aged 10-17 years with multiple sclerosis. Sequencing was done on a sample of blood. The CDR3: CAISGPGQNHGRDYGYTF. In nucleotides, the CDR3 is TGTGCCATCAGTGGGCCGGGACAGAACCACGGACGGGACTATGGCTACACCTTC.